These T cell receptor beta chains were read from a single sample in a study of T cell changes during pregnancy in multiple sclerosis. Generated by immunoSEQ multiplex PCR, the TCRdb table keeps only in-frame clones and is missing some. The repertoire consists of approximately 73,000 clones, with approximately 94% occurring once and the leading ten covering about 0.22%. The sample was CD4+ T cells from peripheral blood mononuclear cells, taken before pregnancy. These receptors came from a female donor with multiple sclerosis, enrolled in a pregnancy study. Both conserved end residues are part of each CDR3. The D gene is left open where the match is weak. Not all rows give a size; the values are once, few, many and, for expanded clones, a class.

J: TRBJ2-5; length: 14; D: .; V: TRBV11-2; size: .; DNA: TGTGCCAGCAGCCCCCGGACACAACAAGAGACCCAGTACTTC; CDR3: CASSPRTQQETQYF
J: TRBJ2-5; length: 14; D: .; V: TRBV15; size: once; DNA: TGTGCCACCAGCAGGGAGGGGCTACAAGAGACCCAGTACTTC; CDR3: CATSREGLQETQYF
J: TRBJ1-2; length: 14; D: .; V: TRBV9; size: .; DNA: TGTGCCAGCAGCGTAGATCTATTTCCGGATGGCTACACCTTC; CDR3: CASSVDLFPDGYTF
J: TRBJ2-7; length: 13; D: TRBD1; V: TRBV10-3; size: .; DNA: TGTGCCATACAGGACAGGAGCTCCTACGAGCAGTACTTC; CDR3: CAIQDRSSYEQYF
J: TRBJ1-5; length: 14; D: .; V: TRBV9; size: .; DNA: TGTGCCAGCAGCCCGACAGGTAGCAATCAGCCCCAGCATTTT; CDR3: CASSPTGSNQPQHF
J: TRBJ2-3; length: 14; D: TRBD1; V: TRBV30; size: .; DNA: TGTGCCTGGACCATGACAGGGGGCTCAGATACGCAGTATTTT; CDR3: CAWTMTGGSDTQYF
J: TRBJ2-3; length: 18; D: .; V: TRBV5-4; size: .; DNA: TGTGCCAGCAGCTTACCCTCGTCTAGCAGCCCTAGCACAGATACGCAGTATTTT; CDR3: CASSLPSSSSPSTDTQYF
J: TRBJ2-3; length: 14; D: .; V: TRBV6-1; size: .; DNA: TGTGCCAGCAGGATACAGATTGAAACAGATACGCAGTATTTT; CDR3: CASRIQIETDTQYF
J: TRBJ2-5; length: 16; D: TRBD2; V: TRBV5-1; size: .; DNA: TGCGCCAGCAGCTTGGAAGCGACTAGCGGGAGAGAGACCCAGTACTTC; CDR3: CASSLEATSGRETQYF
J: TRBJ2-5; length: 14; D: .; V: TRBV7-9; size: .; DNA: TGTGCCAGCAGCTTAGCGGGAGGAGGGGGGGCCCAGTACTTC; CDR3: CASSLAGGGGAQYF
J: TRBJ1-2; length: 12; D: .; V: TRBV19; size: .; DNA: TGTGCCAGTAGGGCCCTGGACTATGGCTACACCTTC; CDR3: CASRALDYGYTF
J: TRBJ1-3; length: 15; D: .; V: TRBV6-1; size: .; DNA: TGTGCCAGCAGTGAAGTCATAACCAGGGGAAACACCATATATTTT; CDR3: CASSEVITRGNTIYF
J: TRBJ1-6; length: 15; D: TRBD1; V: TRBV30; size: .; DNA: TGTGCCTGGAGAGATAAGACAGGGAGGAATTCACCCCTCCACTTT; CDR3: CAWRDKTGRNSPLHF
J: TRBJ2-7; length: 14; D: .; V: TRBV19; size: .; DNA: TGTGCCAGTAGCCCTAAGCGGAGCTCCTACGAGCAGTACTTC; CDR3: CASSPKRSSYEQYF
J: TRBJ2-1; length: 11; D: .; V: TRBV20-1; size: .; DNA: TGCAGTGGCATTTCACGGGATGAGCAGTTCTTC; CDR3: CSGISRDEQFF
J: TRBJ1-2; length: 15; D: .; V: TRBV5-6; size: .; DNA: TGTGCCAGCAGCATTGCTCAAGGGGCCAACTATGGCTACACCTTC; CDR3: CASSIAQGANYGYTF